Presented here are 8 T cell receptor beta chains from one specimen sequenced in a study of blood T cell repertoires in COVID-19. TCRdb's table, derived via immunoSEQ multiplex PCR, lists solely in-frame clones and lacks some. This sample has about half a million clones, with 70% to 90% found just once. The sample consisted of peripheral blood. The receptor set was obtained from a human donor in a cohort sampled during active COVID-19.

The rearrangement uses TRBV10-1 and TRBJ2-1; D is possibly TRBD1 (6 bases). Germline CDR1 WNHNN, CDR2 SYGVQD (reference sequence). This CDR3 region has 15 residues. V gave up 6 bases and J gave up 0 bases, with 12 bases separating them. CDR3 loop: CASSPDSGSYNEQFF. In DNA form, the CDR3 reads TGCGCCAGCAGCCCGGACAGCGGCTCCTACAATGAGCAGTTCTTC.

The chain is built from TRBV5-6 and TRBJ1-2; maybe TRBD1 (6 bases). V lost 4 bases and J lost 6, with 13 bases in between. This CDR3 spans 13 amino acids. Germline-derived CDR1 and CDR2 are SGHDT and YYEEEE. CDR3 coding DNA: TGTGCCAGCAGCCCCGGGACACGGGATGGCTACACCTTC. Protein sequence: CASSPGTRDGYTF.

J is TRBJ1-6 and V is TRBV9; perhaps TRBD1 as D (5 bases). Germline V lookup: CDR1 SGDLS, CDR2 YYNGEE. V lost 1 base and J lost 7, with 9 bases in between. CDR3 size: 14 residues. The CDR3 DNA sequence: TGTGCCAGCAGCGTAAGGGGTGGGAATTCACCCCTCCACTTT. Encoded protein: CASSVRGGNSPLHF. Based on the CDR3 plus reference TRBV9 and TRBJ1-6, the full variable domain is DSGVTQTPKHLITATGQRVTLRCSPRSGDLSVYWYQQSLDQGLQFLIQYYNGEERAKGNILERFSAQQFPDLHSELNLSSLELGDSALYFCASSVRGGNSPLHFGNGTRLTVT.

V and J are TRBV6-6 and TRBJ2-7; TRBD1 is a possible D gene (6 bases). V gave up 3 bases and J gave up 4 bases, with 13 bases separating them. Germline values: CDR1 MNHNY, CDR2 SVGAGI (reference sequence). The CDR3 runs to 14 residues. The CDR3 DNA reads TGTGCCAGCAGTTATGGGACATTTTCTTACGAGCAGTACTTC. This codes for CASSYGTFSYEQYF.

The rearrangement joins TRBV7-6 to TRBJ2-5, with TRBD2 identical over 7 bases. This CDR3 is built from 16 residues. Trimming at V came to 4 bases and at J to 5 bases, leaving 13 bases not matched to a gene. Germline V lookup: CDR1 SGHVS, CDR2 FNYEAQ. CDR3: CASSSHSGEGHETQYF. The CDR3 DNA follows: TGTGCCAGCAGCTCTCACTCGGGGGAGGGCCATGAGACCCAGTACTTC. The whole variable domain, remainder taken from reference TRBV7-6 and TRBJ2-5, is GAGVSQSPRYKVTKRGQDVALRCDPISGHVSLYWYRQALGQGPEFLTYFNYEAQQDKSGLPNDRFSAERPEGSISTLTIQRTEQRDSAMYRCASSSHSGEGHETQYFGPGTRLLVL.

The V and J genes are TRBV7-2 and TRBJ2-3; 7 bases fit TRBD2. Germline V gene data show CDR1 as SGHTA and CDR2 as FQGNSA. This CDR3 spans 13 amino acids. The J segment lost 3 bases and the V segment lost 4 bases, leaving 1 base of the junction unmatched. In nucleotides, the CDR3 is TGTGCCAGCAGCTCGGGAGGAACAGATACGCAGTATTTT. Its protein product is CASSSGGTDTQYF.

This chain's CDR3 is CASSLAAGLAGAGELFF. For the CDR3, the DNA is TGTGCCAGCAGCTTAGCTGCGGGACTAGCGGGAGCCGGGGAGCTGTTTTTT. The J gene is TRBJ2-2, the V gene TRBV13, with 14 bases lining up with TRBD2. The V gene's germline CDR1 is PRHDT and CDR2 FYEKMQ (reference sequence). CDR3 size: 17 residues. With 1 base clipped from V and 6 bases from J, the junction kept 4 bases outside the gene matches.

The gene calls are TRBV6-1 and TRBJ2-1, with 11 bases identical to TRBD1. Germline lookup yields CDR1 MNHNS and CDR2 SASEGT. After removal of 2 bases from V and 7 bases from J, the junction contained 4 bases not matched to a gene. This CDR3 is 15 amino acids long. CDR3 nucleotide sequence: TGTGCCAGCAGTGAAAGGACAGGGGGCGGGAATGAGCAGTTCTTC. Protein sequence: CASSERTGGGNEQFF.